This T cell receptor (beta chain) was sequenced for a study of cytomegalovirus exposure and HLA in healthy donors. CDR1 SGDLS and CDR2 YYNGEE come from the germline V gene. V lost 0 bases to trimming and J lost 0 bases, with 7 bases between them. This CDR3 is built from 15 residues. Use of 60 Vbeta and 13 Jbeta primers characterized the PCR. The table came from immunoSEQ multiplex PCR; TCRdb's copy has only in-frame clones and leaves some out. The table includes about 43,000 clones, 70% to 85% detected once. Source material: PBMCs. The clonotype was recovered from a man aged 25-40 years in good health and CMV-seronegative. V gene TRBV9 combines with J gene TRBJ2-1; no firm D call. CDR3 protein: CASSVESSSYNEQFF. The DNA of the CDR3 is TGTGCCAGCAGCGTAGAAAGTAGCTCCTACAATGAGCAGTTCTTC.